Sequencing of this T cell receptor beta chain was carried out in a study of T cells in localized non-small cell lung cancer. Details on this clone: Its antigen is not identified.

CDR3 length equals 16 residues. Germline values: CDR1 SGHTA, CDR2 FQGTGA. The V gene lost 2 bases and the J gene lost 0 bases, with 12 bases spanning the gap. Sequencing used immunoSEQ multiplex PCR; TCRdb keeps in-frame clones, though not all of them. The data show about 33,000 clones, over 75% seen once. General study points: Longer overall survival was associated with a higher density of T cells in the blood. A median of around 57 clones ranked among the top 100 in tumor appeared in adjacent lung.

This specimen was peripheral blood, taken before any cancer treatment. This clonotype was obtained from a male donor at least 60 years old with stage III squamous cell lung carcinoma. This rearrangement joins TRBV7-3 to TRBJ2-3; a possible D gene is TRBD1 (5 bases). The CDR3 is CASSLFTGSSTDTQYF. The CDR3 DNA reads as TGTGCCAGCAGCTTATTTACAGGTTCTAGCACAGATACGCAGTATTTT.